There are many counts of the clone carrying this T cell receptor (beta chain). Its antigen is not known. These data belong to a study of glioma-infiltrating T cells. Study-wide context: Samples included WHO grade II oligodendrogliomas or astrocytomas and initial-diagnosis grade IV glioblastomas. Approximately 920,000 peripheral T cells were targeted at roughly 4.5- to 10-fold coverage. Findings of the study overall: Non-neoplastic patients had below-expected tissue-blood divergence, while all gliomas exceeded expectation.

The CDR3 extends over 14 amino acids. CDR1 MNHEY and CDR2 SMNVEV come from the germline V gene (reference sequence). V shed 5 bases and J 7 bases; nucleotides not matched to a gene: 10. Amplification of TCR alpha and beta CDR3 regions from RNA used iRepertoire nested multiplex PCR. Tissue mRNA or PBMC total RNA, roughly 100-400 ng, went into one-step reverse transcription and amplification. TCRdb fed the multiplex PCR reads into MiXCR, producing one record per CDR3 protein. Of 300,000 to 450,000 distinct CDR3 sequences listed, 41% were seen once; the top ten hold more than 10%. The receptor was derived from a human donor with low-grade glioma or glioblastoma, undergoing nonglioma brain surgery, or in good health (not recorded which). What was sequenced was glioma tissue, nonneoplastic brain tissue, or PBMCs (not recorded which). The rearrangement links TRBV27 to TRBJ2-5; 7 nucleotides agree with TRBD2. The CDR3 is CASSHDSGMWTQYF. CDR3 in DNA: TGTGCCAGCAGTCACGACAGCGGGATGTGGACCCAGTACTTC.